This T cell receptor (beta chain) came from a study of CD8 T cells in Susac syndrome. RNA, at about 0.45 to 1 ug, was reverse transcribed with random hexamers. The authors amplified TCR beta CDR3 across 54 Vbeta and 13 Jbeta using immunoSEQ multiplex PCR. Each CDR3 protein is one row after TCRdb ran MiXCR on the immunoSEQ multiplex PCR reads. The sample contains approximately 180,000 distinct CDR3 sequences, approximately 96% of which appear only once. The T cells that were sequenced for TCR beta were CD8+ and CD4+ cells from blood. This CDR3 is 13 amino acids long. V gave up 6 bases and J gave up 5 bases, with 11 bases separating them. This clonotype was detected once.

The sample comprised CD4+ T cells from PBMCs. This chain joins TRBV12-3 or TRBV12-4 and TRBJ1-5, with D maybe TRBD1 (6 bases). The clonotype was recovered from a human donor with multiple sclerosis. This CDR3 reads CASSSNRDQPQHF. The CDR3 DNA is TGTGCCAGCAGCTCCAACAGGGATCAGCCCCAGCATTTT.